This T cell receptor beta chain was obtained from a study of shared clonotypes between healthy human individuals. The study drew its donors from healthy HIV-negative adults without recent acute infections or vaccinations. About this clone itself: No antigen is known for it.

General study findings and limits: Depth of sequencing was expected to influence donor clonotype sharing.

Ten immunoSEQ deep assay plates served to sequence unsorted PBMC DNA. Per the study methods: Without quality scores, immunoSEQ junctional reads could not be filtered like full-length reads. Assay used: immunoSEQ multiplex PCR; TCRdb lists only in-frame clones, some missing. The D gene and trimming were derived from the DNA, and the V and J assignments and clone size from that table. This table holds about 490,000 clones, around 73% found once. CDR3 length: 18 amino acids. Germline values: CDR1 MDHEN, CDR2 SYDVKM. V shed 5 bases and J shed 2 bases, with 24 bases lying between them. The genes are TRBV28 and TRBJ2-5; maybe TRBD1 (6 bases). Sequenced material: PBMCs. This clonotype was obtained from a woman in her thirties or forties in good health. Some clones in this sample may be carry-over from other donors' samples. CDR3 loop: CASSAPARRTVLQETQYF. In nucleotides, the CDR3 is TGTGCCAGCAGTGCCCCCGCGCGAAGGACAGTGCTTCAAGAGACCCAGTACTTC.